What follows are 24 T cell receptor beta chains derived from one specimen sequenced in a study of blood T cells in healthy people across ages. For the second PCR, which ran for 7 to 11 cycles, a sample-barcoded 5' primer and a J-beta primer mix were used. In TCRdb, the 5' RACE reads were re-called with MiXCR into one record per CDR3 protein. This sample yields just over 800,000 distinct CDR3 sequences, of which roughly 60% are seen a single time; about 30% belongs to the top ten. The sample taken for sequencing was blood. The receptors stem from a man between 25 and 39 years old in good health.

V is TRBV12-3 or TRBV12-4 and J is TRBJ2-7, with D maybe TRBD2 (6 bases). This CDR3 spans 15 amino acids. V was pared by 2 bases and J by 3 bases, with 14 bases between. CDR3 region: CASSLTGLSNYEQYF. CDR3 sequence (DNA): TGTGCCAGCAGTTTAACGGGACTTTCAAACTACGAGCAGTACTTC.

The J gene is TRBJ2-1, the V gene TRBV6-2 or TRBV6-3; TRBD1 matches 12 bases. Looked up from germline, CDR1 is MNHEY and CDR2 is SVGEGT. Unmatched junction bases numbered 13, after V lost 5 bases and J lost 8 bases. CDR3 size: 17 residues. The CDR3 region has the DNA TGTGCCAGCAGTCGCAGCCCGGGACAGGGGGCTATCTATGAGCAGTTCTTC. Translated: CASSRSPGQGAIYEQFF.

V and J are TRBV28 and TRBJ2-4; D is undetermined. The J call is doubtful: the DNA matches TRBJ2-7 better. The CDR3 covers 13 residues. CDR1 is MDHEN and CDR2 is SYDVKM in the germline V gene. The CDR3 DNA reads TGTGCCAGCAGTTTTGTCTTCGGGTTCGAGCAGTACTTC. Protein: CASSFVFGFEQYF.

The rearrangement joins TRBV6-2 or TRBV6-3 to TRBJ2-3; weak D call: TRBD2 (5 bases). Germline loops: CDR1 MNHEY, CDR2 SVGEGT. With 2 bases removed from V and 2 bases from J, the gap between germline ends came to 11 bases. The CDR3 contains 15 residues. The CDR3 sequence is CASSYVGDYTDTQYF. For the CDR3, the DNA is TGTGCCAGCAGTTACGTCGGGGATTACACAGATACGCAGTATTTT.

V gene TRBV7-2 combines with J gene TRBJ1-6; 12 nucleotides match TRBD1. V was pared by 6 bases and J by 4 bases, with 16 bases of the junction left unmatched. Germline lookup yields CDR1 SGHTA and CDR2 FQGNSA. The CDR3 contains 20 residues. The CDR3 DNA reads TGTACCAGCAGTCCAATTTGGCTGGGACAGGGGGCCATGTATAATTCACCCCTCCACTTT. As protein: CTSSPIWLGQGAMYNSPLHF.

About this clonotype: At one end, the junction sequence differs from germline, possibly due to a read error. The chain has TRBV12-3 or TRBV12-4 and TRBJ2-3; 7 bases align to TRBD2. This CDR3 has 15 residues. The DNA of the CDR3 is TGTGCCTGCAGTTTGCGGGGGTTCGGCACAGATACGCAGTATTTT. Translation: CACSLRGFGTDTQYF.

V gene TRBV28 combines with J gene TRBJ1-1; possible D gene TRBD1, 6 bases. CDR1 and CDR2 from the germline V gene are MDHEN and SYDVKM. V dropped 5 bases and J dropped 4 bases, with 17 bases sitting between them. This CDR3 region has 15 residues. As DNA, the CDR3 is TGTGCCAGCAGTGAACGTCGGGGGCCGGGCACTGAAGCTTTCTTT. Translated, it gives CASSERRGPGTEAFF.

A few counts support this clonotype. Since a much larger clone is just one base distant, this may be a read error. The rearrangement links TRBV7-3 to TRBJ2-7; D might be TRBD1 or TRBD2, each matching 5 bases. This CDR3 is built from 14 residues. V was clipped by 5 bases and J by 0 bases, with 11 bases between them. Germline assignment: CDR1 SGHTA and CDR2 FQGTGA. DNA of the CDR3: TGTGCCAGCAGCCCGGGACCTCTCTCCTACGAGCAGTACTTC. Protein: CASSPGPLSYEQYF.

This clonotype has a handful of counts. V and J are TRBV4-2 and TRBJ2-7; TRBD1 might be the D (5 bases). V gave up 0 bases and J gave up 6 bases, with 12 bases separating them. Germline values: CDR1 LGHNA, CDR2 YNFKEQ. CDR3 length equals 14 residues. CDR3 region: CASSQEGPRGEQYF. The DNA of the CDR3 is TGTGCCAGCAGCCAAGAAGGGCCTAGGGGCGAGCAGTACTTC.

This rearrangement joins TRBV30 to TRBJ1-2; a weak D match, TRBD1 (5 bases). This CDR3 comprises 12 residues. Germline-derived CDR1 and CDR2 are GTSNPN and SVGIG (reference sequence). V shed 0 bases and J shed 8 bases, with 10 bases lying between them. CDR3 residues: CAWSVGVSGYTF. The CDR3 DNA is TGTGCCTGGAGTGTGGGGGTCAGCGGCTACACCTTC.

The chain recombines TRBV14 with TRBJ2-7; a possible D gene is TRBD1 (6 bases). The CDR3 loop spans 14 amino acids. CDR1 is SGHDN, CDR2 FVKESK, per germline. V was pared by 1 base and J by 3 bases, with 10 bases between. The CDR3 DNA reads TGTGCCAGCAGCCAAGCGGGACACCTCTACGAGCAGTACTTC. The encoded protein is CASSQAGHLYEQYF.

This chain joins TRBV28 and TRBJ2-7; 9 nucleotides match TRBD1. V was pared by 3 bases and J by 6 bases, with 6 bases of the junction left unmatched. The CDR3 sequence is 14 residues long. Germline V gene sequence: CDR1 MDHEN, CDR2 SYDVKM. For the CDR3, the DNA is TGTGCCAGCAGTTTCGGGACAGGGAGGGGCGAGCAGTACTTC. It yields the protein CASSFGTGRGEQYF.

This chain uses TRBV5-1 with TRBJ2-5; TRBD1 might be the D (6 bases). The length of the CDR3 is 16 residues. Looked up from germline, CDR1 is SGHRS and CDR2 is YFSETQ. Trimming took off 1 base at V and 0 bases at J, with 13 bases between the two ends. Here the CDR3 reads CASSLQGYSYQETQYF. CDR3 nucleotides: TGCGCCAGCAGCTTGCAGGGGTACTCGTACCAAGAGACCCAGTACTTC.

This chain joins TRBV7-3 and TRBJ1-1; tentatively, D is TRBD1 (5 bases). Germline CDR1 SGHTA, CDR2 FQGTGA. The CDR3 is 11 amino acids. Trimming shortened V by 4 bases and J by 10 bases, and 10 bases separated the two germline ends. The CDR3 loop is CASSSGGGAFF. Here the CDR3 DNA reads TGTGCCAGCAGCTCGGGCGGGGGAGCTTTCTTT.

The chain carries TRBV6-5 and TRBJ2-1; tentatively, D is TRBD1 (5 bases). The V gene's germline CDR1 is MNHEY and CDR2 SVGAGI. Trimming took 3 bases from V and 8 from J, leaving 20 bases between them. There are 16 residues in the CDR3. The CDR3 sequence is CASSYSLRPEGDEQFF. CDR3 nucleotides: TGTGCCAGCAGTTATAGCTTGAGGCCGGAAGGGGATGAGCAGTTCTTC.

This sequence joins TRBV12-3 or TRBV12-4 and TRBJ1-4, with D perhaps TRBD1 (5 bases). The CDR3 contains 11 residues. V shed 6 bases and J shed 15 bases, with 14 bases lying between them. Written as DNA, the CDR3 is TGTGCCAGCAGCCCGAACAGGAGGATGTTTTTT. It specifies CASSPNRRMFF.

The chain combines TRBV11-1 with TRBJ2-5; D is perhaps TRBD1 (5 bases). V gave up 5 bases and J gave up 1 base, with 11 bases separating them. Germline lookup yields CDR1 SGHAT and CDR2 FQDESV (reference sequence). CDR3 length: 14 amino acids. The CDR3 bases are TGTGCCAGCAGCCTAGACAGAAGCCAAGAGACCCAGTACTTC. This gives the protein CASSLDRSQETQYF.

The CDR3: CSARDRTGGTYEQYF. The CDR3 region has the DNA TGCAGTGCTAGAGATCGCACAGGCGGGACCTACGAGCAGTACTTC. The gene calls are TRBV20-1 and TRBJ2-7; tentatively, D is TRBD2 (6 bases). Germline CDR1 DFQATT, CDR2 SNEGSKA (reference sequence). Trimming removed 0 bases from V and 2 bases from J, with 14 bases in between. The length of the CDR3 is 15 residues.

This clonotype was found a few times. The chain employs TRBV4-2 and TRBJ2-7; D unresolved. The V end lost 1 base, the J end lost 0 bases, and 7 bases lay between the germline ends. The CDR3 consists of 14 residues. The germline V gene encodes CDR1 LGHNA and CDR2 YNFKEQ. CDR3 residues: CASSQGGYSYEQYF. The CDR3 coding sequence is TGTGCCAGCAGCCAAGGCGGTTACTCCTACGAGCAGTACTTC.

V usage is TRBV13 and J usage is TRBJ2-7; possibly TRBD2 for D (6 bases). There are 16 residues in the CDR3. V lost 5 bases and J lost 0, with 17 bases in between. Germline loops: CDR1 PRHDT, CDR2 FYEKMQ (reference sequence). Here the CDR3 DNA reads TGTGCCAGCAGCAGAGCTCCGGGAGCCAGCTCCTACGAGCAGTACTTC. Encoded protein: CASSRAPGASSYEQYF. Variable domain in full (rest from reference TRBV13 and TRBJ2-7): AAGVIQSPRHLIKEKRETATLKCYPIPRHDTVYWYQQGPGQDPQFLISFYEKMQSDKGSIPDRFSAQQFSDYHSELNMSSLELGDSALYFCASSRAPGASSYEQYFGPGTRLTVT.

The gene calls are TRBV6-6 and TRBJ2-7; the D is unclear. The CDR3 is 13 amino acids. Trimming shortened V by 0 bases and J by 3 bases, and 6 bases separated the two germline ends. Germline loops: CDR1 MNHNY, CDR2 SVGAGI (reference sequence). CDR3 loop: CASSYSKGYEQYF. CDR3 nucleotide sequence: TGTGCCAGCAGTTACTCGAAGGGCTACGAGCAGTACTTC.

The CDR3 is CSAKTGGGNQPQHF. CDR3 nucleotides: TGCAGTGCTAAGACAGGGGGCGGAAATCAGCCCCAGCATTTT. The rearrangement links TRBV20-1 to TRBJ1-5; 10 bases line up with TRBD1. This CDR3 is built from 14 residues. The V segment lost 4 bases and the J segment 4 bases; nucleotides outside the gene matches: 4. Germline assignment: CDR1 DFQATT and CDR2 SNEGSKA (reference sequence).

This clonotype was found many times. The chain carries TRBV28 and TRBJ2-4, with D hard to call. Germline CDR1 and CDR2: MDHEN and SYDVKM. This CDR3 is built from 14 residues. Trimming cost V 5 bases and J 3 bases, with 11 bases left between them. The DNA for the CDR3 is TGTGCCAGCAGTCTCCCTTTTGACAAAAACATTCAGTACTTC. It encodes CASSLPFDKNIQYF.

CDR3 loop: CASSLPDRGRPYEQYF. CDR3 coding DNA: TGCGCCAGCAGCTTGCCGGACAGGGGTAGACCCTACGAGCAGTACTTC. The chain recombines TRBV5-1 with TRBJ2-7, with 9 bases matching TRBD1. The CDR3 runs 16 residues. Per the germline V gene, CDR1 is SGHRS and CDR2 is YFSETQ. The V gene end was trimmed by 1 base and the J gene end by 2 bases; junction bases not matched to a gene: 7.